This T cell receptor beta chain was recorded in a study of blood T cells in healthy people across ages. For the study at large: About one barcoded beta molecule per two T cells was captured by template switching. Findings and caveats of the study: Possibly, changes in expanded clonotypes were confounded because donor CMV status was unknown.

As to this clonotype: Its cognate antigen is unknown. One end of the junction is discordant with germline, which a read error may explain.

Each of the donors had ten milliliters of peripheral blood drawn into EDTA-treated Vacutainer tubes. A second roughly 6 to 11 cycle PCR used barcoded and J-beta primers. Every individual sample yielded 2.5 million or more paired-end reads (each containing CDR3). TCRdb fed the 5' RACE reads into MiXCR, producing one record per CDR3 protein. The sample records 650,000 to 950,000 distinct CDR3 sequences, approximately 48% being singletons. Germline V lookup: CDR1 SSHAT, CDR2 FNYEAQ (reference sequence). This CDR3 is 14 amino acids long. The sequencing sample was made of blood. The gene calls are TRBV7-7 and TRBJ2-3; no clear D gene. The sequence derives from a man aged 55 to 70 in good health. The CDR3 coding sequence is TGTACCAGCAGCCCCGTTGGGAGCACAGATACGCAGTATTTT. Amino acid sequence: CTSSPVGSTDTQYF.